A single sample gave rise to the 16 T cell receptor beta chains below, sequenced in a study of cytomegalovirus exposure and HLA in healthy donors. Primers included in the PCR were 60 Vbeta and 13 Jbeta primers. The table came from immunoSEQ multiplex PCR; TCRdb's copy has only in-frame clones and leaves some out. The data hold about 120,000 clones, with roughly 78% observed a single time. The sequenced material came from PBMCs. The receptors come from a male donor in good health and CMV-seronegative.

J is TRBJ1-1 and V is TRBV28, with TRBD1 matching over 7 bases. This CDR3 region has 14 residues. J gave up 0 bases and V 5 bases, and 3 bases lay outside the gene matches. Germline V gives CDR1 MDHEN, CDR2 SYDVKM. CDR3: CASSLQGMNTEAFF. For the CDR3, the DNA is TGTGCCAGCAGTCTACAGGGGATGAACACTGAAGCTTTCTTT.

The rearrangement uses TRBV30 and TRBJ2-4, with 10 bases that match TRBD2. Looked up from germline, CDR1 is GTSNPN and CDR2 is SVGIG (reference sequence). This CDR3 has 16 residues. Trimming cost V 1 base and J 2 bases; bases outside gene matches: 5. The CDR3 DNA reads TGTGCCTGGAGTGGGCTAGCGGGAGAGCCCAAAAACATTCAGTACTTC. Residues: CAWSGLAGEPKNIQYF.

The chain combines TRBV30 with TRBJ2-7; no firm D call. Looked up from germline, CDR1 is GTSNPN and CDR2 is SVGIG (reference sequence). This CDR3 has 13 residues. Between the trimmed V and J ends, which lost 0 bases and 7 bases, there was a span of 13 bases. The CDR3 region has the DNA TGTGCCTGGAGTGTACTTTCGTCAACGGAGCAGTACTTC. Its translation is CAWSVLSSTEQYF.

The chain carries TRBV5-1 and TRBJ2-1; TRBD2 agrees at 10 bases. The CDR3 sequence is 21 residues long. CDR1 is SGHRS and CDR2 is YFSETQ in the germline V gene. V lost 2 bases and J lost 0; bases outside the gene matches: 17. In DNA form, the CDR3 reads TGCGCCAGCAGCTTCCCGCCTAGCGGGGGCCCACAACCAAGCTCCTACAATGAGCAGTTCTTC. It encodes CASSFPPSGGPQPSSYNEQFF.

The CDR3 nucleotides are TGTGCCAGCAGCTTGGGGGCCCTTCAAGTGAGCGAGCAGTACTTC. Amino acid sequence: CASSLGALQVSEQYF. This chain links TRBV5-5 with TRBJ2-7; unclear D gene. This CDR3 is 15 amino acids long. Per germline, CDR1 SGHKS and CDR2 YYEKEE (reference sequence). Trimming pared 0 bases from V and 6 bases from J, leaving 16 bases between.

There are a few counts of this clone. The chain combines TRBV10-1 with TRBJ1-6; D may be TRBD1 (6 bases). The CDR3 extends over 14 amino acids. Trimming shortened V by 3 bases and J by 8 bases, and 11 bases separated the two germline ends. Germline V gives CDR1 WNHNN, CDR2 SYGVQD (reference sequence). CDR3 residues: CASSERTEDSPLHF. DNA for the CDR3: TGCGCCAGCAGTGAAAGGACAGAAGATTCACCCCTCCACTTT.

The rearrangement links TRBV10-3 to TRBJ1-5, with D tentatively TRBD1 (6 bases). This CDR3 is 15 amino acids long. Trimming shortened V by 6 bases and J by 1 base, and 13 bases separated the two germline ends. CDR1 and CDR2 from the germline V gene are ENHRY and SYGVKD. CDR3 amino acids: CAISPQGRSNQPQHF. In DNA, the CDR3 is TGTGCCATCAGCCCACAGGGTAGGAGCAATCAGCCCCAGCATTTT.

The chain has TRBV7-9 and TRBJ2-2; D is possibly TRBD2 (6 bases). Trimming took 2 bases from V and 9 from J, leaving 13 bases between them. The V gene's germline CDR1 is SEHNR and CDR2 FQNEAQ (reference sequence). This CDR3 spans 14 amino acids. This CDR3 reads CASSLPGLYRELFF. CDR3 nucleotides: TGTGCCAGCAGCTTACCGGGACTCTATAGGGAGCTGTTTTTT.

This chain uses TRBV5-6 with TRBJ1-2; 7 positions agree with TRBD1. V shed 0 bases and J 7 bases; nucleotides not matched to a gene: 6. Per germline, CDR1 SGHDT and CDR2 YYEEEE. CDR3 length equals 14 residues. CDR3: CASSLARGAGGYTF. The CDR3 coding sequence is TGTGCCAGCAGCTTGGCCAGGGGGGCTGGTGGCTACACCTTC.

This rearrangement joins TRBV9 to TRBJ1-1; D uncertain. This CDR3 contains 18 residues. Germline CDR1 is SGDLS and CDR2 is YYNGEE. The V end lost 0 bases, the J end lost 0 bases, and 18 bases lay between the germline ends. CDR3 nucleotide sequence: TGTGCCAGCAGCGTAGGAGTAGGCGAGGGAATCATGAACACTGAAGCTTTCTTT. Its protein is CASSVGVGEGIMNTEAFF.

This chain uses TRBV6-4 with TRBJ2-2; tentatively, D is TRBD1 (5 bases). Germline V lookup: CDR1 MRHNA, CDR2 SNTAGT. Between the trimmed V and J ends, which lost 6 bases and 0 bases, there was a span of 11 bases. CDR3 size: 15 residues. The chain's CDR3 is CASSQGASNTGELFF. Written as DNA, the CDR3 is TGTGCCAGCAGCCAGGGCGCGTCGAACACCGGGGAGCTGTTTTTT.

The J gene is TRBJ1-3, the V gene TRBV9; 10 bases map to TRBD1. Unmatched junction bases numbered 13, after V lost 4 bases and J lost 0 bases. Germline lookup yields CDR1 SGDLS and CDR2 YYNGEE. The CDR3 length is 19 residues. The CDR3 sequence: CASSFQGQGVSHSGNTIYF. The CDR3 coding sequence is TGTGCCAGCAGCTTCCAAGGACAGGGGGTTTCTCACTCTGGAAACACCATATATTTT.

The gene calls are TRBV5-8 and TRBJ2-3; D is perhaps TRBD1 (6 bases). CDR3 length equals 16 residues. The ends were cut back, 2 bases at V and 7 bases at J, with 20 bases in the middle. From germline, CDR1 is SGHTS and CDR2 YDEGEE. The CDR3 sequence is CASSFEGQGLMNTQYF. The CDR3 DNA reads TGTGCCAGCAGCTTTGAAGGGCAGGGGCTCATGAATACGCAGTATTTT.

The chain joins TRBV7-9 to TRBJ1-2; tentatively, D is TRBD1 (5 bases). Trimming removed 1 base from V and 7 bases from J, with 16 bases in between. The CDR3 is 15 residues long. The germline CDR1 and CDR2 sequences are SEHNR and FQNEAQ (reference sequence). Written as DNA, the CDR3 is TGTGCCAGCAGCTTAGAAGGTCCGTCCAGGGTTGGCTACACCTTC. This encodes CASSLEGPSRVGYTF.

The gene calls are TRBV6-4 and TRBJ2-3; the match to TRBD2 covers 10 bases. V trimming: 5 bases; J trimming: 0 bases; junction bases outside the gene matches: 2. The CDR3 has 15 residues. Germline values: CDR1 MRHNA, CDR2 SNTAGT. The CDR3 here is CASSRTSGSTDTQYF. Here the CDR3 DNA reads TGTGCCAGCAGTAGGACTAGCGGTAGCACAGATACGCAGTATTTT.

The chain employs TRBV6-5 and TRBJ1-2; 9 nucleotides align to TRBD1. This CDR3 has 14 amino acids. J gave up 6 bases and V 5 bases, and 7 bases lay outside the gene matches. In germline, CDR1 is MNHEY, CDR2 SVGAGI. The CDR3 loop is CASSRRQGDDGYTF. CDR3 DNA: TGTGCCAGCAGTCGAAGACAGGGGGACGATGGCTACACCTTC.